What follows describes a single T cell receptor beta chain. The repertoire was sequenced with immunoSEQ multiplex PCR; TCRdb's copy has only in-frame clones and lacks some. The sample carries about 250,000 clones, approximately 86% recorded once. The CDR3 totals 15 residues. From germline, CDR1 is MDHEN and CDR2 SYDVKM. The V segment lost 4 bases and the J segment 2 bases; nucleotides outside the gene matches: 1. The data derive from a study of blood T cell repertoires in COVID-19. Sequencing used PBMCs or T cells enriched from blood (not recorded which). The sequence was collected from a woman in her 30s with acute COVID-19. This chain connects TRBV28 to TRBJ1-6; 8 nucleotides align to TRBD1. The CDR3 DNA is TGTGCCAGCAGTTCAGGGGGCGCCTATAATTCACCCCTCCACTTT. The encoded protein is CASSSGGAYNSPLHF.